This T cell receptor (beta chain) was recorded in a study of control samples from healthy donors and cancer patients. V lost 3 bases and J lost 1, with 18 bases in between. The CDR3 length is 17 residues. In germline, CDR1 is MDHEN, CDR2 SYDVKM. Clones were read by immunoSEQ multiplex PCR, and TCRdb kept only the in-frame ones, dropping some. The data contain roughly 76,000 clones, 90% to 95% of them singletons. J is TRBJ1-1 and V is TRBV28; maybe TRBD1 (5 bases). The sample comprised blood. The source is a woman aged 18-35 years in good health. The CDR3 DNA is TGTGCCAGCAGTTTTGGGGGGGGTTTATTTCGGAACACTGAAGCTTTCTTT. Its protein product is CASSFGGGLFRNTEAFF.